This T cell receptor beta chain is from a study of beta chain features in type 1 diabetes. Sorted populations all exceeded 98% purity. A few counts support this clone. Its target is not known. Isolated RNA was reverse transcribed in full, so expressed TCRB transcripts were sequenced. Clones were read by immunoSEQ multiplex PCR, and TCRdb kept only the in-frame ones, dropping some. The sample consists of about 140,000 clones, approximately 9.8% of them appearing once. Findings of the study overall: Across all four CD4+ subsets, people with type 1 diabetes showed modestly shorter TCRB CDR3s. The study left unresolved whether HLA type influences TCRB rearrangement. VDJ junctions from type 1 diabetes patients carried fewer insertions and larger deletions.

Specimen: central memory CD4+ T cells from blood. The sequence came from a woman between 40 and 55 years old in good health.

The CDR3, as DNA: TGTGCCAGTATTGGGCTTTATAGCAATCAGCCCCAGCATTTT. It codes for CASIGLYSNQPQHF. This rearrangement joins TRBV19 to TRBJ1-5; D is unresolved. The CDR3 sequence is 14 residues long. V gave up 7 bases and J gave up 0 bases, with 10 bases separating them. Germline V gene data show CDR1 as LNHDA and CDR2 as SQIVND (reference sequence).